This is a list of T cell receptor beta chains from one sample in a study of cytomegalovirus exposure and HLA in healthy donors. The table came from immunoSEQ multiplex PCR; TCRdb's copy has only in-frame clones and leaves some out. The repertoire has 90,000 to 130,000 clones, approximately 86% of them found once; the top ten carry about 2.9%. Sequencing input: PBMCs. The source is a woman under 30 in good health and CMV-seronegative. Both conserved end residues are part of each CDR3. Each record gives: CDR3 protein, CDR3 DNA, V gene, J gene, CDR3 length, clone size, D gene. The D gene is left open where the match is weak. Rows give clone size only sometimes, using once, few, many, or a class for an expanded clone.

CASSPQAHYGYTF	TGTGCCAGCAGCCCACAGGCACACTATGGCTACACCTTC	TRBV7-2	TRBJ1-2	13	.	.
CSVTGTGGETQYF	TGCAGCGTTACCGGGACTGGGGGGGAGACCCAGTACTTC	TRBV29-1	TRBJ2-5	13	.	.
CASSGGRLYGYTF	TGTGCCAGCAGTGGGGGGAGGCTCTATGGCTACACCTTC	TRBV27	TRBJ1-2	13	.	.
CASSPQGVANEQFF	TGCGCCAGCAGCCCCCAAGGGGTAGCCAATGAGCAGTTCTTC	TRBV4-1	TRBJ2-1	14	few	.
CASSEGLGAGDTQYF	TGTGCCAGCAGTGAAGGTCTGGGGGCCGGGGATACGCAGTATTTT	TRBV2	TRBJ2-3	15	.	.
CASSGTSGAHSYNEQFF	TGTGCCAGCAGCGGGACTAGCGGGGCCCATTCCTACAATGAGCAGTTCTTC	TRBV7-9	TRBJ2-1	17	.	TRBD2
CASSLIRDTQYF	TGTGCCAGCAGCTTGATACGGGATACGCAGTATTTT	TRBV7-6	TRBJ2-3	12	.	.
CASRTGNTGELFF	TGTGCCAGCAGAACAGGGAACACCGGGGAGCTGTTTTTT	TRBV28	TRBJ2-2	13	.	.
CSARNRDSF	TGCAGTGCTAGAAACAGGGATTCCTTC	TRBV20-1	TRBJ1-2	9	.	.
CASSWRGSYTGELFF	TGCGCCAGCAGCTGGCGGGGGTCCTACACCGGGGAGCTGTTTTTT	TRBV5-1	TRBJ2-2	15	once	TRBD2
CASSDRSLNTEAFF	TGTGCCAGCAGTGATAGGAGCTTGAACACTGAAGCTTTCTTT	TRBV2	TRBJ1-1	14	.	.
CSAEAETQYF	TGCAGTGCCGAAGCGGAGACCCAGTACTTC	TRBV20-1	TRBJ2-5	10	once	.
CASSASLAGGGNEQFF	TGTGCCAGCAGTGCGTCACTAGCGGGGGGAGGCAATGAGCAGTTCTTC	TRBV25-1	TRBJ2-1	16	.	TRBD2
CATSSVLAHTDTQYF	TGTGCCACCAGCAGTGTCCTAGCACACACAGATACGCAGTATTTT	TRBV15	TRBJ2-3	15	.	.
CASSDPRRERKYQETQYF	TGTGCCAGCAGTGATCCCCGGCGGGAAAGAAAGTACCAAGAGACCCAGTACTTC	TRBV2	TRBJ2-5	18	.	.
CASSQHRTGGAPYGYTF	TGTGCCAGCAGCCAACACCGGACAGGGGGCGCCCCCTATGGCTACACCTTC	TRBV14	TRBJ1-2	17	.	TRBD1
CASSQPRDRSNYGYTF	TGCGCCAGCAGCCAGCCCCGGGACAGGAGTAACTATGGCTACACCTTC	TRBV4-1	TRBJ1-2	16	.	TRBD1
CASSSREGGGNQPQHF	TGTGCCAGCAGTTCTCGCGAGGGTGGTGGCAATCAGCCCCAGCATTTT	TRBV27	TRBJ1-5	16	once	.
CASSLWLADNEQFF	TGTGCCAGCAGCTTGTGGCTAGCGGACAATGAGCAGTTCTTC	TRBV7-9	TRBJ2-1	14	.	TRBD2
CAWCAGIMYEQYF	TGTGCCTGGTGCGCAGGGATTATGTACGAGCAGTACTTC	TRBV30	TRBJ2-7	13	.	.
CASSPPRGQGYGYTF	TGTGCCAGCAGCCCTCCGCGGGGACAGGGCTATGGCTACACCTTC	TRBV28	TRBJ1-2	15	.	TRBD1
CASSLTGLQPQHF	TGTGCCAGCTCACTTACAGGGCTTCAGCCCCAGCATTTT	TRBV18	TRBJ1-5	13	.	.
CASRGGRKNTIYF	TGTGCCAGCAGGGGGGGACGGAAGAACACCATATATTTT	TRBV7-9	TRBJ1-3	13	.	.
CASSLSGANVLTF	TGTGCCAGTTCCTTGTCTGGGGCCAACGTCCTGACTTTC	TRBV14	TRBJ2-6	13	.	.
CASSLEPLYEQYF	TGTGCCAGCAGCTTGGAGCCACTCTACGAGCAGTACTTC	TRBV5-5	TRBJ2-7	13	.	.
CASSFSGGYEQYF	TGTGCCAGCAGCTTTAGCGGGGGCTACGAGCAGTACTTC	TRBV5-6	TRBJ2-7	13	.	TRBD2
CASSLGGSTFEQFF	TGCGCCAGCAGCTTGGGCGGGAGTACTTTTGAGCAGTTCTTC	TRBV5-1	TRBJ2-1	14	.	TRBD2
CASSDEWVRSNQPQHF	TGTGCCAGCAGTGATGAATGGGTGAGGAGCAATCAGCCCCAGCATTTT	TRBV6-1	TRBJ1-5	16	.	.
CASSLGLRETQYF	TGTGCCAGCAGCTTGGGGCTCCGAGAGACCCAGTACTTC	TRBV7-9	TRBJ2-5	13	.	.
CASSFTGIEETQYF	TGTGCCAGTAGTTTTACAGGGATAGAAGAGACCCAGTACTTC	TRBV19	TRBJ2-5	14	few	.
CASSLEFIGQGATNEKLFF	TGCGCCAGCAGCTTGGAATTCATTGGGCAGGGTGCAACTAATGAAAAACTGTTTTTT	TRBV5-1	TRBJ1-4	19	.	.
CASSLKGLDEQYF	TGTGCCAGCAGTTTGAAGGGGTTGGACGAGCAGTACTTC	TRBV27	TRBJ2-7	13	.	.
CASSGTGYGNTIYF	TGTGCCAGCAGCGGCACAGGGTACGGAAACACCATATATTTT	TRBV9	TRBJ1-3	14	.	.
CAVTGTSGGEWQETQYF	TGTGCCGTTACAGGGACTAGCGGGGGGGAATGGCAAGAGACCCAGTACTTC	TRBV5-4	TRBJ2-5	17	few	TRBD2
CASKGGGPSRETQYF	TGTGCCAGCAAGGGCGGGGGGCCATCTAGAGAGACCCAGTACTTC	TRBV27	TRBJ2-5	15	.	TRBD2
CASSDRTGINTEAFF	TGCGCCAGCAGCGATCGGACAGGGATAAACACTGAAGCTTTCTTT	TRBV5-1	TRBJ1-1	15	.	TRBD1
CASSSYTTSGGTDTQYF	TGTGCCAGCAGTTCATACACCACTAGCGGGGGTACAGATACGCAGTATTTT	TRBV27	TRBJ2-3	17	.	TRBD2
CASSTPLAGKETQYF	TGTGCCAGTAGTACTCCACTAGCGGGGAAAGAGACCCAGTACTTC	TRBV19	TRBJ2-5	15	.	TRBD2
CASSDAAGGLNEQFF	TGTGCCAGCAGCGACGCAGCGGGGGGCCTCAATGAGCAGTTCTTC	TRBV7-3	TRBJ2-1	15	.	TRBD2
CASSFWVRDSLAKNIQYF	TGTGCCAGCAGCTTCTGGGTACGGGACAGTCTAGCCAAAAACATTCAGTACTTC	TRBV13	TRBJ2-4	18	.	TRBD1
CASRRETGPGELFF	TGTGCCAGCAGGCGCGAGACAGGCCCCGGGGAGCTGTTTTTT	TRBV27	TRBJ2-2	14	.	.
CASSEVLGQSNTEAFF	TGCGCCAGCAGTGAGGTATTGGGACAATCGAACACTGAAGCTTTCTTT	TRBV10-1	TRBJ1-1	16	.	.
CASSETGNQPQHF	TGTGCCAGCAGTGAGACAGGCAATCAGCCCCAGCATTTT	TRBV2	TRBJ1-5	13	.	.
CASSAGLAGGAEQFF	TGTGCCAGCAGCGCGGGACTAGCGGGGGGTGCTGAGCAGTTCTTC	TRBV2	TRBJ2-1	15	.	TRBD2